These 27 T cell receptor beta chains share one sample of origin, sequenced in a study of regulatory T cells in long-lasting Graves disease. Time point denoted: newly diagnosed GD, antithyroid drugs for less than 3 months. RNA isolated from PBMCs was used to make the TCR library. Assembly of TCR beta libraries relied on iRepertoire HTBI primers together with Arm-PCR of CDR3 regions. In TCRdb, the multiplex PCR reads were re-called with MiXCR into one record per CDR3 protein. Of fewer than 350,000 distinct CDR3 sequences listed, more than 15% are singletons. Source: peripheral blood mononuclear cells (PBMCs), taken at new diagnosis, from a patient treated with antithyroid drugs. These TCRs come from a female donor with Graves disease.

This chain uses TRBV7-2 with TRBJ2-7; D is uncertain. This CDR3 contains 14 residues. Germline V gene data show CDR1 as SGHTA and CDR2 as FQGNSA. The ends were cut back, 1 base at V and 3 bases at J, with 10 bases in the middle. Here the CDR3 reads CASSLGSAIYEQYF. The CDR3 DNA sequence: TGTGCCAGCAGCTTAGGGTCGGCTATCTACGAGCAGTACTTC.

The sample holds a few counts of this clonotype. V usage is TRBV6-1 and J usage is TRBJ2-3; D is perhaps TRBD2 (6 bases). V gave up 5 bases and J gave up 2 bases, with 38 bases separating them. The CDR3 covers 23 residues. Germline values: CDR1 MNHNS, CDR2 SASEGT. The CDR3 here is CASSPFRERQRSHPKTNTDTQYF. CDR3 DNA sequence: TGTGCCAGCAGTCCTTTCCGGGAGAGACAGCGGAGTCACCCAAAAACTAACACAGATACGCAGTATTTT.

In the case of this clonotype: This may arise from a read error, as a much more abundant clone is one base away. This chain uses TRBV6-2 or TRBV6-3 with TRBJ2-1; D gene uncertain. Germline-derived CDR1 and CDR2 are MNHEY and SVGEGT. The V end lost 8 bases, the J end lost 12 bases, and 20 bases lay between the germline ends. This CDR3 has 13 residues. The CDR3 bases are TGTGCCAGCGGGCGCCCCCCCGTGGATGGGCAGTTCTTC. This gives the protein CASGRPPVDGQFF.

This clonotype appeared many times. This chain joins TRBV19 and TRBJ1-2; 7 nucleotides match TRBD1. Germline lookup yields CDR1 LNHDA and CDR2 SQIVND (reference sequence). Germline trimming cut 0 bases from V and 2 bases from J; bases unmatched to any gene: 0. There are 14 residues in the CDR3. CDR3 coding DNA: TGTGCCAGTAGTATAGACAGGGGGAACTATGGCTACACCTTC. Its protein product is CASSIDRGNYGYTF.

The rearrangement joins TRBV5-4 to TRBJ1-3; D unresolved. The CDR3 runs 14 residues. With 2 bases removed from V and 0 bases from J, the gap between germline ends came to 6 bases. Germline V CDR1 and CDR2: SGHNT, YYREEE (reference sequence). The CDR3, as DNA: TGTGCCAGCAGCTTAATTAGCTCTGGAAACACCATATATTTT. Translating gives CASSLISSGNTIYF.

The genes are TRBV7-9 and TRBJ1-2; D not certain. The V gene lost 3 bases and the J gene lost 7 bases, with 12 bases spanning the gap. CDR1 and CDR2 from the germline V gene are SEHNR and FQNEAQ (reference sequence). The CDR3 is made up of 13 amino acids. The DNA for the CDR3 is TGTGCCAGCAGCTTGGGTGGATCAGGTGGCTACACCTTC. This sequence encodes CASSLGGSGGYTF.

This clonotype was seen ten or more times. The V gene is TRBV7-9, the J gene TRBJ1-5; D is perhaps TRBD1 (5 bases). In germline, CDR1 is SEHNR, CDR2 FQNEAQ (reference sequence). The CDR3 has 15 amino acids. Trimming removed 2 bases at V and 8 bases at J, with 16 bases between. This CDR3 is CASSLSGARGEPQHF. The CDR3 coding sequence is TGTGCCAGCAGCTTAAGCGGGGCACGAGGAGAGCCCCAGCATTTT.

On this clonotype: The CDR3 end shows no conserved phenylalanine or tryptophan, and so a read error is likely. The rearrangement uses TRBV7-2 and TRBJ2-2; D is ambiguous. Germline-derived CDR1 and CDR2 are SGHTA and FQGNSA. Trimming stripped 5 bases from V and 6 bases from J, with 7 bases between. The CDR3 sequence is 12 residues long. The chain's CDR3 is CASSPPAGELFL. As DNA, the CDR3 is TGTGCCAGCAGCCCCCCTGCCGGGGAGCTGTTTCTT.

This rearrangement joins TRBV2 to TRBJ2-7, with TRBD2 as a possible D gene (6 bases). Trimming removed 5 bases from V and 2 bases from J, with 13 bases in between. This CDR3 contains 14 residues. Germline CDR1 and CDR2: SNHLY and FYNNEI. CDR3 loop: CASSLGGYAYEQYF. CDR3 coding DNA: TGTGCCAGCAGTTTAGGAGGGTACGCCTACGAGCAGTACTTC.

There are many counts of this clonotype. V is TRBV6-1 and J is TRBJ1-5, with no clear D. CDR1 is MNHNS and CDR2 is SASEGT in the germline V gene. Between the trimmed V and J ends, which lost 5 bases and 7 bases, there was a span of 21 bases. The CDR3 loop spans 16 amino acids. CDR3 protein: CASSMSARTSGQPQHF. CDR3 nucleotides: TGTGCCAGCAGTATGTCTGCGAGGACCTCGGGGCAGCCCCAGCATTTT.

The CDR3 DNA sequence: TGTGCCAGCAGAAGTTGGGCAGGAAAGATTGGGGGGCAGTACTTC. This codes for CASRSWAGKIGGQYF. The chain recombines TRBV28 with TRBJ2-7, with D perhaps assigned TRBD1 or TRBD2 (5 bases each). The V end lost 6 bases, the J end lost 9 bases, and 24 bases lay between the germline ends. The CDR3 extends over 15 amino acids. CDR1 MDHEN and CDR2 SYDVKM come from the germline V gene.

This clonotype was found once. The V gene is TRBV5-1, the J gene TRBJ1-4; 9 bases are a match to TRBD1. The CDR3 totals 16 residues. From germline, CDR1 is SGHRS and CDR2 YFSETQ. Trimming took 4 bases from V and 3 from J; bases not matched to a gene: 7. This CDR3 reads CASSMRQGGANEKLFF. In nucleotides, the CDR3 is TGCGCCAGCAGCATGAGACAGGGGGGGGCTAATGAAAAACTGTTTTTT.

This clonotype occurred many times. The CDR3: CSARDWAGQGHEQYF. The CDR3 nucleotides are TGCAGTGCTAGAGATTGGGCGGGACAGGGGCACGAGCAGTACTTC. This sequence joins TRBV20-1 and TRBJ2-7; 10 nucleotides align to TRBD1. The V segment lost 0 bases and the J segment 5 bases; nucleotides outside the gene matches: 7. The CDR3 is 15 residues long. Germline assignment: CDR1 DFQATT and CDR2 SNEGSKA (reference sequence).

This chain connects TRBV13 to TRBJ1-2, with 9 bases identical to TRBD1. The CDR3 totals 16 residues. CDR1 and CDR2 from the germline V gene are PRHDT and FYEKMQ (reference sequence). V was pared by 0 bases and J by 0 bases, with 2 bases of the junction left unmatched. Here the CDR3 reads CASSLGGTGPNYGYTF. The CDR3 DNA sequence: TGTGCCAGCAGCTTAGGCGGGACAGGGCCTAACTATGGCTACACCTTC.

The table lists this clonotype with many counts. The J gene is TRBJ1-5, the V gene TRBV9; TRBD1 is a possible D gene (5 bases). V lost 2 bases, J lost 7 bases, and 16 bases lay in between. The CDR3 consists of 15 residues. The germline V gene has CDR1 SGDLS and CDR2 YYNGEE. This chain's CDR3 is CASSVGVGSEQPQHF. CDR3 DNA sequence: TGTGCCAGCAGCGTGGGGGTGGGCAGTGAACAGCCCCAGCATTTT.

V gene TRBV20-1 combines with J gene TRBJ1-1; 9 bases are shared with TRBD1. Germline V gene sequence: CDR1 DFQATT, CDR2 SNEGSKA (reference sequence). Trimming at V came to 5 bases and at J to 0 bases, leaving 1 base not matched to a gene. The CDR3 length is 13 residues. For the CDR3, the DNA is TGCAGTGCTCACAGGGGGCTGAACACTGAAGCTTTCTTT. It codes for CSAHRGLNTEAFF.

Only a few counts were recorded for this clonotype. The chain carries TRBV27 and TRBJ2-1; 14 positions match TRBD2. The CDR3 covers 18 residues. Germline V lookup: CDR1 MNHEY, CDR2 SMNVEV (reference sequence). The junction had 10 bases not matched to a gene; V was cut back by 6 bases and J by 3 bases. DNA of the CDR3: TGTGCCAGCAGCGAGTTGGGACTAGCGGGAGTAAGCTACAATGAGCAGTTCTTC. This gives the protein CASSELGLAGVSYNEQFF.

This clonotype occurred a few times. The rearrangement joins TRBV7-8 to TRBJ2-7, with TRBD2 as a possible D gene (6 bases). The CDR3 length is 13 residues. Looked up from germline, CDR1 is SGHVS and CDR2 is FQNEAQ. Deletions cut 4 bases from V and 6 bases from J, with 13 bases between. CDR3 sequence (DNA): TGTGCCAGCAGCTCGACGCGGGGTCGCGAGCAGTACTTC. It is translated as CASSSTRGREQYF.

This clonotype was observed at least ten times. This chain connects TRBV10-2 to TRBJ1-1, with D possibly matching TRBD1 (5 bases). Germline V gives CDR1 WSHSY, CDR2 SAAADI. V was trimmed by 0 bases and J by 2 bases, leaving 10 bases between them. The CDR3 runs to 15 residues. The CDR3 loop is CASSESAGSNTEAFF. The CDR3 nucleotides read TGCGCCAGCAGTGAGTCTGCAGGGAGCAACACTGAAGCTTTCTTT.

This clonotype was seen a few times. This chain connects TRBV7-2 to TRBJ1-5, with D possibly matching TRBD1 (5 bases). Germline V CDR1 and CDR2: SGHTA, FQGNSA. The CDR3 runs to 15 residues. The V end lost 3 bases, the J end lost 7 bases, and 16 bases lay between the germline ends. CDR3 DNA: TGTGCCAGCAGCTTTTCCCGGGGAGGGGACCAGCCCCAGCATTTT. Translation gives CASSFSRGGDQPQHF.

This clonotype was seen repeatedly, ten times or more. V gene TRBV6-5 combines with J gene TRBJ1-1, with D hard to call. The V gene lost 2 bases and the J gene lost 5 bases, with 9 bases spanning the gap. There are 13 residues in the CDR3. CDR1 is MNHEY and CDR2 is SVGAGI in the germline V gene. In DNA form, the CDR3 reads TGTGCCAGCAGTTACCGAGGCTTTACTGAAGCTTTCTTT. It translates to CASSYRGFTEAFF.

This clonotype was picked up many times. The J gene is TRBJ2-2, the V gene TRBV27; 11 bases are a match to TRBD2. The J segment lost 3 bases and the V segment lost 6 bases, leaving 12 bases of the junction unmatched. This CDR3 comprises 18 residues. Per the germline V gene, CDR1 is MNHEY and CDR2 is SMNVEV (reference sequence). Written as DNA, the CDR3 is TGTGCCAGCAGCCGAATTAGCGGGAGGGATTATGACACCGGGGAGCTGTTTTTT. Translation gives CASSRISGRDYDTGELFF.

The chain couples TRBV5-1 to TRBJ2-1; tentative D call: TRBD1 (6 bases). Germline V gene lookup returns CDR1 SGHRS and CDR2 YFSETQ. The CDR3 runs 14 residues. The germline V and J ends were trimmed by 4 bases and 2 bases, with 10 bases remaining between them. DNA of the CDR3: TGCGCCAGCAGCCTGGGACAAGCCTACAATGAGCAGTTCTTC. Protein product: CASSLGQAYNEQFF.

The CDR3 loop reads CASSTPTGDAAFF. CDR3 bases: TGTGCCAGCAGTACCCCGACAGGGGACGCGGCTTTCTTT. The rearrangement links TRBV27 to TRBJ1-1; 8 bases are shared with TRBD1. CDR3 length equals 13 residues. Germline V gene sequence: CDR1 MNHEY, CDR2 SMNVEV (reference sequence). J gave up 11 bases and V 5 bases, and 10 bases lay outside the gene matches.

This clonotype was seen more than once but under ten times. A read error may account for a junction end that differs from germline. The rearrangement uses TRBV5-1 and TRBJ2-4; 8 nucleotides align to TRBD1. From germline, CDR1 is SGHRS and CDR2 YFSETQ. This CDR3 has 17 amino acids. The CDR3 here is CASSVNPDRVAKNIQYF. As DNA, the CDR3 is TGTGCCAGCAGCGTAAACCCGGACAGGGTAGCCAAAAACATTCAGTACTTC.

This clonotype was observed many times. This chain joins TRBV20-1 and TRBJ2-1; TRBD1 matches 10 bases. This CDR3 is 16 amino acids long. Germline V lookup: CDR1 DFQATT, CDR2 SNEGSKA (reference sequence). V gave up 6 bases and J gave up 2 bases; unmatched junction bases: 10. CDR3 region: CSAETGGAEAYNEQFF. CDR3 sequence (DNA): TGCAGTGCAGAGACAGGGGGCGCTGAGGCCTACAATGAGCAGTTCTTC.

J is TRBJ2-5 and V is TRBV28; 8 bases align to TRBD2. This CDR3 comprises 13 residues. J gave up 5 bases and V 6 bases, and 5 bases lay outside the gene matches. CDR1 is MDHEN and CDR2 is SYDVKM in the germline V gene. CDR3 region: CASRLTSDETQYF. The CDR3, as DNA: TGTGCCAGCAGGCTGACTAGCGACGAGACCCAGTACTTC. Using reference TRBV28 and TRBJ2-5 for the parts outside the CDR3, the full variable domain is DVKVTQSSRYLVKRTGEKVFLECVQDMDHENMFWYRQDPGLGLRLIYFSYDVKMKEKGDIPEGYSVSREKKERFSLILESASTNQTSMYLCASRLTSDETQYFGPGTRLLVL.